These T cell receptor beta chains were read from a single sample in a study of cytomegalovirus exposure and HLA in healthy donors. Only in-frame clones appear in the TCRdb table, and some are missing; sequencing was by immunoSEQ multiplex PCR. Its table lists roughly 110,000 clones. Sequencing was done on a sample of PBMCs. The source of these receptors is a man aged 25-40 years in good health and CMV-seronegative. Each CDR3 is given with its conserved first and last residue. The order of the fields is CDR3 DNA, CDR3 protein, V gene, D gene, J gene. D genes are given only for firm matches.

CDR3nt: TGTGCCAGCAGGGACAGGAGACAGTACGAGCAGTACTTC
CDR3aa: CASRDRRQYEQYF
v_gene: TRBV2
d_gene: TRBD1
j_gene: TRBJ2-7

CDR3nt: TGTGCCAGCACGGAGACAGGGAGGAGCACAGATACGCAGTATTTT
CDR3aa: CASTETGRSTDTQYF
v_gene: TRBV19
d_gene: -
j_gene: TRBJ2-3

CDR3nt: TGTGCCAGCAGAGGACAGGGGGCGGGTGGCTACACCTTC
CDR3aa: CASRGQGAGGYTF
v_gene: TRBV2
d_gene: TRBD1
j_gene: TRBJ1-2

CDR3nt: TGTGCCAGCAGCTTAGGCTCTGCGGGGGGCTACTCCTACGAGCAGTACTTC
CDR3aa: CASSLGSAGGYSYEQYF
v_gene: TRBV4-2
d_gene: TRBD2
j_gene: TRBJ2-7

CDR3nt: TGCGCCAGCAGCGAACCAGGACAAACTAACTATGGCTACACCTTC
CDR3aa: CASSEPGQTNYGYTF
v_gene: TRBV4-1
d_gene: -
j_gene: TRBJ1-2

CDR3nt: TGTGCCAGCAGCAGAACGGTACTCGGGACCCAGTACTTC
CDR3aa: CASSRTVLGTQYF
v_gene: TRBV11-3
d_gene: -
j_gene: TRBJ2-5

CDR3nt: TGTGCCAGCAGGCGGGACAGGGATAACACTGAAGCTTTCTTT
CDR3aa: CASRRDRDNTEAFF
v_gene: TRBV6-5
d_gene: TRBD1
j_gene: TRBJ1-1

CDR3nt: TGTGCCAGTAGCGGGACAGGGGGGTGGCAGCCCCAGCATTTT
CDR3aa: CASSGTGGWQPQHF
v_gene: TRBV19
d_gene: TRBD1
j_gene: TRBJ1-5

CDR3nt: TGTGCCAGCAGTTACTCACAGGGAAAAGGGGGGCAGTACTTC
CDR3aa: CASSYSQGKGGQYF
v_gene: TRBV6-5
d_gene: -
j_gene: TRBJ2-7

CDR3nt: TGTGCCAGCAGTGACTCCGCGGCGGGGGGGCCAGATACGCAGTATTTT
CDR3aa: CASSDSAAGGPDTQYF
v_gene: TRBV6-4
d_gene: TRBD2
j_gene: TRBJ2-3

CDR3nt: TGTGCCAGCAGTTTTGGGCAGGTACCCGGGGAGCTGTTTTTT
CDR3aa: CASSFGQVPGELFF
v_gene: TRBV27
d_gene: -
j_gene: TRBJ2-2

CDR3nt: TGCGCCAGCAGCCTGGGACAGGGAAGGGAGACCCAGTACTTC
CDR3aa: CASSLGQGRETQYF
v_gene: TRBV5-1
d_gene: TRBD1
j_gene: TRBJ2-5

CDR3nt: TGTGCCAGCAGCCGCGCCCGGGATGGGTCTGGCAATGAGCAGTTCTTC
CDR3aa: CASSRARDGSGNEQFF
v_gene: TRBV7-6
d_gene: -
j_gene: TRBJ2-1

CDR3nt: TGTGCCAGCAGCGTGGACAGAAGCTCTGGAAACACCATATATTTT
CDR3aa: CASSVDRSSGNTIYF
v_gene: TRBV5-6
d_gene: -
j_gene: TRBJ1-3

CDR3nt: TGTGCCAGCAGCTTGGTATACCTGTACGGCGGGGAGACCCAGTACTTC
CDR3aa: CASSLVYLYGGETQYF
v_gene: TRBV5-6
d_gene: -
j_gene: TRBJ2-5

CDR3nt: TGCGCCAGCAGCTTGGATGTCTATGGGCGGGACAGGGGGTATGGCTACACCTTC
CDR3aa: CASSLDVYGRDRGYGYTF
v_gene: TRBV5-1
d_gene: TRBD1
j_gene: TRBJ1-2

CDR3nt: TGCGCCAGCAGCCGACAGGAAAATCAGCCCCAGCATTTT
CDR3aa: CASSRQENQPQHF
v_gene: TRBV4-1
d_gene: -
j_gene: TRBJ1-5

CDR3nt: TGCGCCAGCAGTCCGAGGGGAGGGACTGAAAAACTGTTTTTT
CDR3aa: CASSPRGGTEKLFF
v_gene: TRBV23-1
d_gene: -
j_gene: TRBJ1-4

CDR3nt: TGTGCCAGCAGCCCAAGACAGGGGCGGGAGACCCAGTACTTC
CDR3aa: CASSPRQGRETQYF
v_gene: TRBV7-7
d_gene: TRBD1
j_gene: TRBJ2-5

CDR3nt: TGTGCCAGCAGCCTTGGGGGGTTCGTTGAAGAGCAGTACTTC
CDR3aa: CASSLGGFVEEQYF
v_gene: TRBV5-4
d_gene: -
j_gene: TRBJ2-7

CDR3nt: TGTGCCAGCAGTTACATCGGCGGGGAGGGTGGCTACACCTTC
CDR3aa: CASSYIGGEGGYTF
v_gene: TRBV6-5
d_gene: -
j_gene: TRBJ1-2

CDR3nt: TGTGCCAGCAGCCCACAGGGACGTAACACTGAAGCTTTCTTT
CDR3aa: CASSPQGRNTEAFF
v_gene: TRBV5-4
d_gene: -
j_gene: TRBJ1-1